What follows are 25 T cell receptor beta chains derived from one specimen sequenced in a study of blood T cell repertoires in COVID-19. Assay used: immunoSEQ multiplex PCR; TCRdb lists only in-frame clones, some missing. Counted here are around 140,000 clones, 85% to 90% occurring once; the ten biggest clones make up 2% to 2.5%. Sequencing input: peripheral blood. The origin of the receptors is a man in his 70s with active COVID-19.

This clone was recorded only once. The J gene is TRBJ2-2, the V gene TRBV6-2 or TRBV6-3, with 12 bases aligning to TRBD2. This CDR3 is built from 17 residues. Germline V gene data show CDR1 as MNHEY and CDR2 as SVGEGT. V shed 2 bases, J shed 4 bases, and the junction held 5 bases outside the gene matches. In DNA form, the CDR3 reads TGTGCCAGCAGTTACCTAGCGGGAGGGCCGGGCACCGGGGAGCTGTTTTTT. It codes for CASSYLAGGPGTGELFF.

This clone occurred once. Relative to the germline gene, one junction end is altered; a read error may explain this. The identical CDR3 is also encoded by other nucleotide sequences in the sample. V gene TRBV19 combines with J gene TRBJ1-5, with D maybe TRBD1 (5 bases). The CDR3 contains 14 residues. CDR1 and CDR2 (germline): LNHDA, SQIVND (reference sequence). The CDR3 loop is CASRATLRDQPQHF. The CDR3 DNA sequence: TGTGCCAGTAGGGCCACGCTCAGGGATCAGCCCCAACATTTT.

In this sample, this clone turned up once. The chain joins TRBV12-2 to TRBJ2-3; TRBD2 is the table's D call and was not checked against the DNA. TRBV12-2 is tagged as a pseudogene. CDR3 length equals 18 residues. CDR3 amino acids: CASRLARVRGDRTDTQYF. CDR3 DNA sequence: TGTGCAAGTCGCTTAGCGCGCGTTCGGGGAGATCGCACAGATACGCAGTATTTT.

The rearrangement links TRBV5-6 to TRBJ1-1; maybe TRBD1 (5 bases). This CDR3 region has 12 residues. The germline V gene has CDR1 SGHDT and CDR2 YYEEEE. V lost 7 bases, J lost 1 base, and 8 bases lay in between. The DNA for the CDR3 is TGTGCCAGCCATAGGGGGAACACTGAAGCTTTCTTT. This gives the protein CASHRGNTEAFF.

The CDR3 coding sequence is TGTGCCAGCAGCCGAACCACAGGGGGCACCGGGGAGCTGTTTTTT. Its translation is CASSRTTGGTGELFF. The gene calls are TRBV5-5 and TRBJ2-2; TRBD1 matches 8 bases. The junction had 6 bases not matched to a gene; V was cut back by 4 bases and J by 4 bases. Germline CDR1 SGHKS, CDR2 YYEKEE (reference sequence). There are 15 residues in the CDR3.

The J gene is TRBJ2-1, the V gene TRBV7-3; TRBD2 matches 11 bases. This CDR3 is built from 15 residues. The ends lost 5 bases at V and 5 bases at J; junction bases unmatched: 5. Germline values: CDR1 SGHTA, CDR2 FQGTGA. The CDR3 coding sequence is TGTGCCAGCAGCAAACTAGCGGGAGCAGACAATGAGCAGTTCTTC. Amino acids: CASSKLAGADNEQFF.

The CDR3: CASSLSGAYNEQFF. DNA for the CDR3: TGTGCCAGCAGCCTTAGCGGGGCCTACAATGAGCAGTTCTTC. This chain uses TRBV11-2 with TRBJ2-1; 8 nucleotides match TRBD2. J was trimmed by 2 bases and V by 5 bases; bases with no gene match: 2. Germline V gene data show CDR1 as SGHAT and CDR2 as FQNNGV. This CDR3 comprises 14 residues.

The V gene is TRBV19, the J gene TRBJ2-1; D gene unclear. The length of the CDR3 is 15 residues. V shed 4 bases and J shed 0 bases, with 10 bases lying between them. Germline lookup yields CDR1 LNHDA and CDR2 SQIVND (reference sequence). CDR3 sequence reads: CASSRYSSSYNEQFF. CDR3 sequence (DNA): TGTGCCAGTAGTAGATACAGCAGCTCCTACAATGAGCAGTTCTTC. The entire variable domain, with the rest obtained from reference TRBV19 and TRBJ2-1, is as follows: DGGITQSPKYLFRKEGQNVTLSCEQNLNHDAMYWYRQDPGQGLRLIYYSQIVNDFQKGDIAEGYSVSREKKESFPLTVTSAQKNPTAFYLCASSRYSSSYNEQFFGPGTRLTVL.

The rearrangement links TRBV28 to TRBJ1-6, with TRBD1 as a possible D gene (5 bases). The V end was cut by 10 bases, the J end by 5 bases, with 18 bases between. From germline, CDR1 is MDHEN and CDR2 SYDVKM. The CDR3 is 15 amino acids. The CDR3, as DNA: TGTGCCACGTCGGGGGGTAGGGGCAATAATTCACCCCTCCACTTT. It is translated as CATSGGRGNNSPLHF. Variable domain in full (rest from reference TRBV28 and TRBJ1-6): DVKVTQSSRYLVKRTGEKVFLECVQDMDHENMFWYRQDPGLGLRLIYFSYDVKMKEKGDIPEGYSVSREKKERFSLILESASTNQTSMYLCATSGGRGNNSPLHFGNGTRLTVT.

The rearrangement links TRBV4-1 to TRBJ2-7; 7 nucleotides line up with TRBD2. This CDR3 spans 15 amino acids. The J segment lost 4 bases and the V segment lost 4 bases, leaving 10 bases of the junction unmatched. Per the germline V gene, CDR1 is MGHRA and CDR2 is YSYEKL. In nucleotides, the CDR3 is TGCGCCAGCAGCCCCTCTAGGAGCGGGAAGTACGAGCAGTACTTC. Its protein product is CASSPSRSGKYEQYF.

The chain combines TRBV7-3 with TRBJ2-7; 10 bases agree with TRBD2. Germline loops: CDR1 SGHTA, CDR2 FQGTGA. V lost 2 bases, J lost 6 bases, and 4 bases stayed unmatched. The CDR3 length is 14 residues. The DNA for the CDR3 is TGTGCCAGCAGCTTACGCTCTAGCGGGAGCGAGCAGTACTTC. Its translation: CASSLRSSGSEQYF.

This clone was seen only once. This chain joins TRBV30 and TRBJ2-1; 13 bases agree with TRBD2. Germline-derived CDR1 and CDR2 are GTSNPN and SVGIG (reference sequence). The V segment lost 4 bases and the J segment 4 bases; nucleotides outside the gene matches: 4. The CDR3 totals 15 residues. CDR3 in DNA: TGTGCCTGGACAGGACTAGCGGGAGCTTACAATGAGCAGTTCTTC. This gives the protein CAWTGLAGAYNEQFF.

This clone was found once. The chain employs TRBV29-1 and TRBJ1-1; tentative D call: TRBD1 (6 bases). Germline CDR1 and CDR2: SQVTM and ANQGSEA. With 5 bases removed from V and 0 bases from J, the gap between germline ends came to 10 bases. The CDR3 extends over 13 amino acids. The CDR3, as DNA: TGCAGCGTTCCTGACAGGTTGAACACTGAAGCTTTCTTT. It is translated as CSVPDRLNTEAFF.

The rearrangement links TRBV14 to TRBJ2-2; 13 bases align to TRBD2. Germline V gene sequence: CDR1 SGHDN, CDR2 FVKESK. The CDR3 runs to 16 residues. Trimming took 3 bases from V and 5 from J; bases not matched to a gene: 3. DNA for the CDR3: TGTGCCAGCAGCCACCCGGGACTAGCGGGAACCGGGGAGCTGTTTTTT. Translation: CASSHPGLAGTGELFF.

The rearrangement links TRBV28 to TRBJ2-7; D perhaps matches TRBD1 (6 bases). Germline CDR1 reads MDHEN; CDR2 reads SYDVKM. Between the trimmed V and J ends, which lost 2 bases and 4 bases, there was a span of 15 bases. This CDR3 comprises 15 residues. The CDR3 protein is CASSLGGSDPYEQYF. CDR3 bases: TGTGCCAGCAGTTTAGGGGGCTCAGATCCTTACGAGCAGTACTTC.

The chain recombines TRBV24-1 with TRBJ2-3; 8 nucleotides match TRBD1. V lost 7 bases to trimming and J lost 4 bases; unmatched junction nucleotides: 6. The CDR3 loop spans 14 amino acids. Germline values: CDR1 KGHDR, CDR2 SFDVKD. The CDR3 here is CATSPDRVPDTQYF. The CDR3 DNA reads TGTGCCACCAGCCCGGACAGGGTGCCAGATACGCAGTATTTT.

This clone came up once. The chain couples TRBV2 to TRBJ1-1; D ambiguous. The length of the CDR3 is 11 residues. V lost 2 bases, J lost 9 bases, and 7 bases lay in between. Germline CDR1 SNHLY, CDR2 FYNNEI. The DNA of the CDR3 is TGTGCCAGCAGTGAAAGGACTCAAGCTTTCTTT. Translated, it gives CASSERTQAFF.

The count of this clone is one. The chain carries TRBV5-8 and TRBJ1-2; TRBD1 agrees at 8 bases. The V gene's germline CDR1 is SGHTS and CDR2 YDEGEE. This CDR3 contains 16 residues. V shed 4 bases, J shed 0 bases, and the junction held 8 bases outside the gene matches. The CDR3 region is CASSRRTGPTNYGYTF. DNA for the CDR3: TGTGCCAGCAGCAGGAGGACAGGGCCTACTAACTATGGCTACACCTTC. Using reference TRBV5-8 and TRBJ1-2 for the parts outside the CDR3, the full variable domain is EAGVTQSPTHLIKTRGQQATLRCSPISGHTSVYWYQQALGLGLQFLLWYDEGEERNRGNFPPRFSGRQFPNYSSELNVNALELEDSALYLCASSRRTGPTNYGYTFGSGTRLTVV.

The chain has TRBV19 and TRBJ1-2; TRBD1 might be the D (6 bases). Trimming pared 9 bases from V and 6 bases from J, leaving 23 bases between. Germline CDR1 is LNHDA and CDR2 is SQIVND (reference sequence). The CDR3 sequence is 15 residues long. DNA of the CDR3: TGTGCCAGCAACCCCCTTTGGCAGGGGAATAATGGCTACACCTTC. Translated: CASNPLWQGNNGYTF.

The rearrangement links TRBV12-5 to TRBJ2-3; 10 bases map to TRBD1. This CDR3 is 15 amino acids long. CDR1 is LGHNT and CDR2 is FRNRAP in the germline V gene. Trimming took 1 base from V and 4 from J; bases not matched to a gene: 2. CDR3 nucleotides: TGTGCTAGTGGTTTGGGACAGGGGGCAGCAGATACGCAGTATTTT. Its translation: CASGLGQGAADTQYF.

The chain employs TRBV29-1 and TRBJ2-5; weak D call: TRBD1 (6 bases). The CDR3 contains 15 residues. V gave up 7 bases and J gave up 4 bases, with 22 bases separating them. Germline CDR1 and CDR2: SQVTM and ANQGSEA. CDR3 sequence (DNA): TGCAGCGGAGCCCCCCAGGGGCTGAGAGGAGAGACCCAGTACTTC. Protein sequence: CSGAPQGLRGETQYF.

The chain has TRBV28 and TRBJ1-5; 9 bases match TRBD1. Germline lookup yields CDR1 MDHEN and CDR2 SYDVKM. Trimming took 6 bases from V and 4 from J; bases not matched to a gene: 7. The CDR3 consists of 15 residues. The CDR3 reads CASSPSQGANQPQHF. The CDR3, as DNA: TGTGCCAGCAGCCCTTCACAGGGGGCGAATCAGCCCCAGCATTTT.

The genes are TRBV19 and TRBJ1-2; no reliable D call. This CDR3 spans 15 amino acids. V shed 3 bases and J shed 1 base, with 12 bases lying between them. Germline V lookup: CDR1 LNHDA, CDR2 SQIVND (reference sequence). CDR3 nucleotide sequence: TGTGCCAGTAGTATGAGCGGGAAGTATAACTATGGCTACACCTTC. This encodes CASSMSGKYNYGYTF.

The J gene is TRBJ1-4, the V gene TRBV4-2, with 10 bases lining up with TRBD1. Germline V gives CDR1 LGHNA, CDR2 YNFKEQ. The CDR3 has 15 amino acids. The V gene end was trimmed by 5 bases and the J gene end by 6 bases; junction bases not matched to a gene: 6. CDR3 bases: TGTGCCAGCAGCTCTACGACAGGGGGCGATGAAAAACTGTTTTTT. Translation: CASSSTTGGDEKLFF.

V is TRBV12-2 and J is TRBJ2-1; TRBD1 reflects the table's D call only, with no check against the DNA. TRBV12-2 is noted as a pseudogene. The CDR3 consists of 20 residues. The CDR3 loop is CASRLGGQGEFFRSYNEQFF. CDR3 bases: TGTGCAAGTCGCTTAGGGGGACAGGGGGAGTTTTTTAGGTCCTACAATGAGCAGTTCTTC.